In this sample, the clone carrying this T cell receptor (beta chain) turned up a few times. Antigen: not known. This sample stems from a study of T cell repertoires in cytomegalovirus infection. Study-wide context: From public TCR beta signatures came an indication of both CMV infection and matching HLA type.

Using its own MiXCR run on the reads, TCRdb lists one record per CDR3 protein. The table includes around 78,000 distinct CDR3 sequences, approximately 40% detected once. The sequencing here drew on CD8+ T cells from cultured PBMCs, taken from culture after CMV antigen stimulation. The TCR sequence derives from a human donor in good health (CMV status not recorded). Some clones in this sample may be carry-over from other donors' samples.

The CDR3 reads CASSFAGDNSPLHF. CDR3 sequence (DNA): TGTGCCAGCAGTTTTGCAGGGGATAATTCACCCCTCCACTTT. The chain employs TRBV28 and TRBJ1-6; D might be TRBD1 (6 bases). Deletions cut 3 bases from V and 5 bases from J, with 8 bases between. CDR3 length: 14 residues. Germline CDR1 is MDHEN and CDR2 is SYDVKM. Based on the CDR3 plus reference TRBV28 and TRBJ1-6, the full variable domain is DVKVTQSSRYLVKRTGEKVFLECVQDMDHENMFWYRQDPGLGLRLIYFSYDVKMKEKGDIPEGYSVSREKKERFSLILESASTNQTSMYLCASSFAGDNSPLHFGNGTRLTVT.